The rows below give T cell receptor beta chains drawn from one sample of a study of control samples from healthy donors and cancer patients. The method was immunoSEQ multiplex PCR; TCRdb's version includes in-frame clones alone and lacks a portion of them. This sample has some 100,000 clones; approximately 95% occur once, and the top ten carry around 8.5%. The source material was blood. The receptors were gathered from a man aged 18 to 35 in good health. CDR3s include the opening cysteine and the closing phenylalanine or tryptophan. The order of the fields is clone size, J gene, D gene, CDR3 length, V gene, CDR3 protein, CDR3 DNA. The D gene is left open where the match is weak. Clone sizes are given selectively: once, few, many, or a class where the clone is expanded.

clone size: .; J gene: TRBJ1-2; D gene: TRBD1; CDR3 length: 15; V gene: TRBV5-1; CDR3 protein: CASSIGQGWVGGYTF; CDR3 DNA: TGCGCCAGCAGCATCGGACAGGGATGGGTGGGTGGCTACACCTTC
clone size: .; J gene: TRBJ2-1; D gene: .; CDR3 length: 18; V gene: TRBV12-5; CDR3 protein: CASGLVAPSGAAVNEQFF; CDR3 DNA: TGTGCTAGTGGTTTGGTGGCCCCATCAGGGGCGGCCGTCAATGAGCAGTTCTTC
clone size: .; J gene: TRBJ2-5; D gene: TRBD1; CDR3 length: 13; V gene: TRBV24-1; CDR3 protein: CATGQGAGETQYF; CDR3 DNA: TGTGCCACCGGACAGGGGGCGGGGGAGACCCAGTACTTC
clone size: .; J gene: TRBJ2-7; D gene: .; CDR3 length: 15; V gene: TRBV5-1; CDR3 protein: CASRVGPFGRDEQYF; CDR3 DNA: TGCGCCAGCAGGGTAGGGCCCTTCGGTAGAGACGAGCAGTACTTC
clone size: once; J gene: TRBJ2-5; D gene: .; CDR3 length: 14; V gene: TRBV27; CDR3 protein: CASSPRWSEGTQYF; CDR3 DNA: TGTGCCAGCAGCCCGCGCTGGTCCGAGGGGACCCAGTACTTC
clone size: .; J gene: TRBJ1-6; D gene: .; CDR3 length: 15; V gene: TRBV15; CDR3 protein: CATSSGTFDNSPLHF; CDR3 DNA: TGTGCCACCAGCAGTGGGACGTTTGATAATTCACCCCTCCACTTT
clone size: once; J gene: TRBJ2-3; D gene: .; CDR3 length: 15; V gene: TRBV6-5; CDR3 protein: CASSYSGRGTDTQYF; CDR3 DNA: TGTGCCAGCAGTTACTCAGGGAGAGGCACAGATACGCAGTATTTT
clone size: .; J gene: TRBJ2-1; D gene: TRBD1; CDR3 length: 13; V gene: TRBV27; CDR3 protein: CASSRVQGYEQFF; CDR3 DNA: TGTGCCAGCAGTCGAGTACAGGGGTATGAGCAGTTCTTC
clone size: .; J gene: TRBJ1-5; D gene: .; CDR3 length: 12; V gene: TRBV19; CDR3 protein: CASSWMEQPQHF; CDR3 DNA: TGTGCCAGTAGTTGGATGGAACAGCCCCAGCATTTT
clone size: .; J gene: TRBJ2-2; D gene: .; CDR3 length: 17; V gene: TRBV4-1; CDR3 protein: CASSPGRSGGTSGELFF; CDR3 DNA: TGCGCCAGCAGCCCCGGACGTTCCGGAGGAACTTCCGGGGAGCTGTTTTTT
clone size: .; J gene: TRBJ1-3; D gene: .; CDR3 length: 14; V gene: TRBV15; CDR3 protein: CATSPRTAGNTIYF; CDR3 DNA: TGTGCCACCAGCCCCCGGACAGCGGGAAACACCATATATTTT
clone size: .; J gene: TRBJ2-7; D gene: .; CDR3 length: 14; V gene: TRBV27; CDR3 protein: CASSPRARGYEQYF; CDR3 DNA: TGTGCCAGCAGTCCCCGGGCCAGGGGCTACGAGCAGTACTTC
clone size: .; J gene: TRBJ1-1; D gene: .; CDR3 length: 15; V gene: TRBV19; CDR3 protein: CASSSWTAGNTEAFF; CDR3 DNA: TGTGCCAGTAGCTCTTGGACGGCTGGGAACACTGAAGCTTTCTTT
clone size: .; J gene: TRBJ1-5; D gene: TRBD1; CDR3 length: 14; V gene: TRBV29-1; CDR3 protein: CSVGTGQINQPQHF; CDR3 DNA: TGCAGCGTCGGGACAGGGCAGATTAATCAGCCCCAGCATTTT
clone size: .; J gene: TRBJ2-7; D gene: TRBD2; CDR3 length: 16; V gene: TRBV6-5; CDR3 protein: CASSYSRGAGNYEQYF; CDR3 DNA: TGTGCCAGCAGTTACTCCCGTGGAGCGGGGAACTACGAGCAGTACTTC
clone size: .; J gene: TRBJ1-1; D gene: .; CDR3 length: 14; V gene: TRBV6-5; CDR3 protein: CASRGTGMNTEAFF; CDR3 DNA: TGTGCCAGCAGAGGGACGGGCATGAACACTGAAGCTTTCTTT
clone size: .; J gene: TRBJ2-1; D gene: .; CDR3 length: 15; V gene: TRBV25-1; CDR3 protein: CASSEAGVSYNEQFF; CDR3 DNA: TGTGCCAGCAGTGAAGCCGGGGTATCCTACAATGAGCAGTTCTTC
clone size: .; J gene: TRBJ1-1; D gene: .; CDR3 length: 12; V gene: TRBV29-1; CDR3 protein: CSVGTGSTEAFF; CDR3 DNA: TGCAGCGTCGGAACTGGGAGCACTGAAGCTTTCTTT
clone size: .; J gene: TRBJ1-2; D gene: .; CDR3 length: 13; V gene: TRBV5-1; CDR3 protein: CASSLSAFYGYTF; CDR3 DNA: TGCGCCAGCAGCCTCTCGGCCTTCTATGGCTACACCTTC
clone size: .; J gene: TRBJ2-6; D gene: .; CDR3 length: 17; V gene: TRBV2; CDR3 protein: CASSESRGRSGANVLTF; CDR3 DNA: TGTGCCAGCAGTGAGAGCAGGGGCCGCTCTGGGGCCAACGTCCTGACTTTC
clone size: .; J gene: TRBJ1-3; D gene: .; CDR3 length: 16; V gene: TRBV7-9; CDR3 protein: CASSLEGPFSGNTIYF; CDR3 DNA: TGTGCCAGCAGCTTAGAAGGGCCCTTCTCTGGAAACACCATATATTTT
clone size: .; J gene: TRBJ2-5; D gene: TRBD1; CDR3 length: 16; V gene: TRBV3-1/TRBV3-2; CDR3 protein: CASSHLTGPNRETQYF; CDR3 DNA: TGTGCCAGCAGCCACCTGACAGGGCCAAACAGGGAGACCCAGTACTTC
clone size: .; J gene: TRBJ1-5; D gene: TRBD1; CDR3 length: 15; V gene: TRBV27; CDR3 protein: CASSPGTGLNQPQHF; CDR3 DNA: TGTGCCAGCAGTCCTGGGACAGGGCTGAATCAGCCCCAGCATTTT
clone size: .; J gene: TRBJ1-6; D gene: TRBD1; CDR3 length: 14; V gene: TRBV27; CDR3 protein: CASSLPRTGSPLHF; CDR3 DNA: TGTGCCAGCAGTTTACCCCGGACAGGCTCACCCCTCCACTTT
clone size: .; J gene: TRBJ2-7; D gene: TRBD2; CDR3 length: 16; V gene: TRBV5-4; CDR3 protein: CASSLGTSGGVSEQYF; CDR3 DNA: TGTGCCAGCAGCTTGGGGACTAGCGGGGGGGTCTCGGAGCAGTACTTC
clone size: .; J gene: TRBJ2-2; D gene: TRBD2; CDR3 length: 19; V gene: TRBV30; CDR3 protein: CAWSGRLGLAGSASGELFF; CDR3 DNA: TGTGCCTGGAGCGGTCGATTGGGACTAGCGGGATCCGCAAGCGGGGAGCTGTTTTTT
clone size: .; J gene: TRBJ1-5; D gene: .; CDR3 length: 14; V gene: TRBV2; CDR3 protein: CASSRGQFNQPQHF; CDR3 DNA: TGTGCCAGCAGCCGAGGACAGTTCAATCAGCCCCAGCATTTT
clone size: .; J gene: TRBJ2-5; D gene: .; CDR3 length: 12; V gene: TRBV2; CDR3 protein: CASNRQEETQYF; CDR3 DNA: TGTGCCAGCAACCGACAGGAAGAGACCCAGTACTTC
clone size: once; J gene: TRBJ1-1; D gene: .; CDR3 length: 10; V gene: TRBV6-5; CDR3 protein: CASSTWEAFF; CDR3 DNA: TGTGCCAGCTCGACCTGGGAAGCTTTCTTT
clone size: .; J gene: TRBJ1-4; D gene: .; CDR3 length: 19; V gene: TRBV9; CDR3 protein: CASSPYLEGTVATNEKLFF; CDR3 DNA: TGTGCCAGCAGCCCGTACCTGGAAGGGACGGTTGCAACTAATGAAAAACTGTTTTTT
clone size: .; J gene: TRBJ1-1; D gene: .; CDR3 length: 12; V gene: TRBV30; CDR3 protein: CAWTPANLEAFF; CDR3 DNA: TGTGCCTGGACCCCAGCCAACCTTGAAGCTTTCTTT
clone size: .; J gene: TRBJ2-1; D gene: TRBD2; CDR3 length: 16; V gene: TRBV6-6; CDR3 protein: CASSYTSSGRANEQFF; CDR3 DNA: TGTGCCAGCAGTTATACGTCCAGCGGGAGGGCCAATGAGCAGTTCTTC
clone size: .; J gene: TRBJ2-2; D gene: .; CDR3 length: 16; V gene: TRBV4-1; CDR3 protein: CASSQAGGANTGELFF; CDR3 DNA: TGCGCCAGCAGCCAGGCTGGGGGCGCGAACACCGGGGAGCTGTTTTTT
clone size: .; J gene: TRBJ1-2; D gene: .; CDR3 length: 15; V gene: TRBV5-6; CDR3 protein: CASSILGTGADGYTF; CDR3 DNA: TGTGCCAGCAGCATCCTCGGGACGGGAGCCGATGGCTACACCTTC
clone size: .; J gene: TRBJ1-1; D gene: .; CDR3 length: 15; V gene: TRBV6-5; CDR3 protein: CASSYSTVPNTEAFF; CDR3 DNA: TGTGCCAGCAGTTACTCGACAGTCCCGAACACTGAAGCTTTCTTT
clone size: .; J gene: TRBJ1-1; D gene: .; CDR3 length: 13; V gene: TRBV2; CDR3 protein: CASNDEGWTEAFF; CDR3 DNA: TGTGCCAGCAATGACGAAGGGTGGACTGAAGCTTTCTTT
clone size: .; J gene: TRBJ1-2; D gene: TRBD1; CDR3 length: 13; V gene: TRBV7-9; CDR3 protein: CASSFSTGDSYTF; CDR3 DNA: TGTGCCAGCAGCTTTTCGACAGGGGATAGCTACACCTTC
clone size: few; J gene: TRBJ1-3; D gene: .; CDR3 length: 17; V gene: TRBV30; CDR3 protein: CAWSISPLPGPGNTIYF; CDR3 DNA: TGTGCCTGGAGTATCTCCCCCCTTCCGGGACCCGGAAACACCATATATTTT
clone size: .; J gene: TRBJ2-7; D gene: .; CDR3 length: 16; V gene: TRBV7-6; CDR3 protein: CASSPGRGTGTYEQYF; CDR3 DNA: TGTGCCAGCAGCCCCGGGCGAGGGACGGGCACCTACGAGCAGTACTTC
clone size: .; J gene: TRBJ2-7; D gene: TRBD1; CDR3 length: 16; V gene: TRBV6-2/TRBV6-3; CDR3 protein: CASSVHRDRAGYEQYF; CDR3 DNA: TGTGCCAGCAGTGTACACCGGGACAGGGCTGGATACGAGCAGTACTTC
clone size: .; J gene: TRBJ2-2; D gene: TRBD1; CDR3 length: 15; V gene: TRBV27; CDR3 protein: CASSSEGGVTGELFF; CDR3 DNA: TGTGCCAGCAGTTCTGAAGGGGGCGTCACCGGGGAGCTGTTTTTT
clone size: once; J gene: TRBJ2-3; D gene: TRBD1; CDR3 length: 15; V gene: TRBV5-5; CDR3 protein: CASSVPGQYTDTQYF; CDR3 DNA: TGTGCCAGCAGCGTACCGGGACAGTACACAGATACGCAGTATTTT
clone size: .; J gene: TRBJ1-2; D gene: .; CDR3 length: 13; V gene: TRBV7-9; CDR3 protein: CASSLGEDYGYTF; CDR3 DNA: TGTGCCAGCAGCTTAGGTGAAGACTATGGCTACACCTTC
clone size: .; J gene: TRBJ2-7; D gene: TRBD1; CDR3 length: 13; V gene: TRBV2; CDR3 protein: CASSGTGRYEQYF; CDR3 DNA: TGTGCCAGCAGTGGGACAGGGAGGTACGAGCAGTACTTC
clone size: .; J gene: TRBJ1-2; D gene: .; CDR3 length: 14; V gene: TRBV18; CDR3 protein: CASSPIGDSYGYTF; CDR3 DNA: TGTGCCAGCTCACCGATTGGCGATTCTTATGGCTACACCTTC
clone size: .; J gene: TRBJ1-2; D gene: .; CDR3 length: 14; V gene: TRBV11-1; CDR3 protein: CASSYRDGVYGYTF; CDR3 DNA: TGTGCCAGCAGCTACCGGGACGGTGTATATGGCTACACCTTC
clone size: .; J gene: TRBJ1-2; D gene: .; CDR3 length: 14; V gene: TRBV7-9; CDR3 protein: CASSLWENNYDYTF; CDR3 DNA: TGTGCCAGCAGCTTATGGGAGAATAACTATGACTACACCTTC
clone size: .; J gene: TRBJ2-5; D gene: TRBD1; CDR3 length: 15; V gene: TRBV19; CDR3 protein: CASSTPGTGEETQYF; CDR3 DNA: TGTGCCAGTAGTACCCCCGGGACAGGGGAAGAGACCCAGTACTTC
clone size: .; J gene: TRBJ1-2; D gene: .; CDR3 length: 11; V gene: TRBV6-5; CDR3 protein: CASSRGAGYTF; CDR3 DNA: TGTGCCAGCAGTCGAGGGGCGGGCTACACCTTC
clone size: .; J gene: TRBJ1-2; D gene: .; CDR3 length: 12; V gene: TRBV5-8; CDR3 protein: CASRGTVFGYTF; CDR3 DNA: TGTGCCAGCAGAGGTACTGTCTTTGGCTACACCTTC
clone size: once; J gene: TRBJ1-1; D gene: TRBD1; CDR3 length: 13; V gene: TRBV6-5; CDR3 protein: CASTRTGATEAFF; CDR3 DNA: TGTGCCAGCACCCGTACAGGGGCCACTGAAGCTTTCTTT
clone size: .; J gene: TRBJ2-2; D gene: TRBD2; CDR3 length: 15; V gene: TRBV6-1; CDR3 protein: CASSELAGGTGELFF; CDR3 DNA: TGTGCCAGCAGTGAACTAGCGGGAGGGACCGGGGAGCTGTTTTTT
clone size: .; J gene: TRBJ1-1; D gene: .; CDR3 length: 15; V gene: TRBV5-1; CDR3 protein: CASTLGTGGLTEAFF; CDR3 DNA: TGCGCCAGCACCCTCGGTACGGGGGGATTAACCGAAGCTTTCTTT
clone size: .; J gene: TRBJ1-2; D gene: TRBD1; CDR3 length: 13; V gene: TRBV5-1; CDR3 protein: CASSPGTVSGYTF; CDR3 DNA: TGCGCCAGCAGCCCTGGGACAGTTTCTGGCTACACCTTC
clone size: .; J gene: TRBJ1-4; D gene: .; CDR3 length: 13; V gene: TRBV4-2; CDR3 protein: CASSQGTTEKLFF; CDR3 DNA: TGTGCCAGCAGCCAAGGCACAACGGAAAAACTGTTTTTT